What follows describes a single T cell receptor (beta chain). Cells were sorted from thawed PBMC rested overnight and stained with GMM-loaded CD1B tetramer, viability dye and anti-CD3. The lipid loaded on the CD1B tetramers was C32 glucose monomycolate from Rhodococcus equi. Each donor contributed approximately 93,000 sorted tetramer-negative cells. Sequencing of TCR-alpha and TCR-beta chains was unpaired. The data were produced by immunoSEQ multiplex PCR, yet TCRdb's version contains in-frame clones alone and is incomplete. The sample yields about 88,000 clones, about nine tenths seen once. This entry comes from a study of T cells in tuberculosis. Germline V CDR1 and CDR2: ENHRY, SYGVKD. V was trimmed by 2 bases and J by 0 bases, leaving 11 bases between them. CDR3 length: 16 residues.

Material: CD1b-GMM tetramer-negative cells sorted from PBMCs. The TCR comes from an adult woman with latent tuberculosis. The chain carries TRBV10-3 and TRBJ1-3, with D uncertain. This chain's CDR3 is CAISELGGYSGNTIYF. The CDR3 region has the DNA TGTGCCATCAGTGAGCTTGGAGGTTACTCTGGAAACACCATATATTTT.